The 5 T cell receptor beta chains reported below all come from one sample, sequenced in a study of synovial regulatory T cells in juvenile arthritis. This table comes from immunoSEQ multiplex PCR, and its TCRdb copy is limited to in-frame clones, with some not included. The sample totals around 10,000 clones; its top ten clones hold around 1%. Input material: Treg cells from blood. Subset denoted: remaining (HLA-DR-negative) circulating blood Treg cells. The receptors shown here come from a donor aged 2-29 years with juvenile idiopathic arthritis.

This chain links TRBV12-5 with TRBJ1-1; the D call of TRBD1 rests on TCRdb alone, since no DNA is present to check it. CDR3 length equals 14 residues. No DNA is listed. Germline V CDR1 and CDR2: LGHNT, FRNRAP. The CDR3 reads CASGLGQANTEAFF.

V usage is TRBV6-6 and J usage is TRBJ1-2. Per the germline V gene, CDR1 is MNHNY and CDR2 is SVGAGI (reference sequence). The CDR3 length is 13 residues. No DNA accompanies this entry. This CDR3 is CASSYSKDYGYTF.

J is TRBJ2-7 and V is TRBV5-1; as DNA is missing, the TRBD1 call by TCRdb cannot be tested. From germline, CDR1 is SGHRS and CDR2 YFSETQ. CDR3 size: 13 residues. This entry has no DNA. The CDR3 protein is CASSSGHSYEQYF.

The genes are TRBV5-1 and TRBJ2-3; TCRdb indicates TRBD2, and absent DNA this call remains unverified. Germline V gene lookup returns CDR1 SGHRS and CDR2 YFSETQ. CDR3 size: 16 residues. No coding sequence is recorded. This CDR3 reads CASSLFGLDIPDTQYF.

The chain uses TRBV6-5 and TRBJ2-7; TCRdb gives TRBD2 as the D gene, but with no DNA this cannot be confirmed. Looked up from germline, CDR1 is MNHEY and CDR2 is SVGAGI. The CDR3 extends over 13 amino acids. The DNA is not on file. CDR3 sequence: CASGPSGHYEQYF.